One sample yielded the 15 T cell receptor beta chains listed below, sequenced in a study of blood T cell repertoires in COVID-19. Repertoires were generated with immunoSEQ multiplex PCR, while TCRdb's copy carries only in-frame clones and drops some. The table includes over 65,000 clones, approximately 90% detected once. The sample consisted of peripheral blood. These receptors were collected from a man aged 50 or older with active or convalescent COVID-19.

The rearrangement joins TRBV29-1 to TRBJ2-5, with D unclear. Deletions cut 2 bases from V and 5 bases from J, with 6 bases between. This CDR3 region has 11 residues. Looked up from germline, CDR1 is SQVTM and CDR2 is ANQGSEA. The CDR3 DNA reads TGCAGCGTTGAACCGGTGGAGACCCAGTACTTC. This codes for CSVEPVETQYF.

The CDR3: CASKHSPMNTEAFF. The CDR3 DNA follows: TGTGCCTCAAAGCACTCACCAATGAACACTGAAGCTTTCTTT. This chain links TRBV15 with TRBJ1-1; D unclear. The V gene's germline CDR1 is LNHNV and CDR2 YYDKDF (reference sequence). The CDR3 spans 14 residues. The V end was cut by 11 bases, the J end by 0 bases, with 16 bases between.

The rearrangement joins TRBV5-1 to TRBJ2-5; possible D gene TRBD1, 5 bases. The length of the CDR3 is 14 residues. V lost 4 bases, J lost 4 bases, and 14 bases lay in between. Germline CDR1 SGHRS, CDR2 YFSETQ. The CDR3 region is CASSTQGARETQYF. For the CDR3, the DNA is TGCGCCAGCAGCACACAAGGGGCTAGAGAGACCCAGTACTTC.

This clone was observed a few times. V is TRBV28 and J is TRBJ1-6, with 11 bases aligning to TRBD1. Looked up from germline, CDR1 is MDHEN and CDR2 is SYDVKM. The CDR3 runs 16 residues. Trimming cost V 7 bases and J 7 bases; bases outside gene matches: 9. This chain's CDR3 is CASKGQGAFLNSPLHF. In DNA, the CDR3 is TGTGCCAGCAAAGGACAGGGGGCCTTTCTAAATTCACCCCTCCACTTT. Full variable domain (remainder filled in from reference TRBV28 and TRBJ1-6): DVKVTQSSRYLVKRTGEKVFLECVQDMDHENMFWYRQDPGLGLRLIYFSYDVKMKEKGDIPEGYSVSREKKERFSLILESASTNQTSMYLCASKGQGAFLNSPLHFGNGTRLTVT.

V usage is TRBV2 and J usage is TRBJ1-3; unclear D gene. Germline CDR1 reads SNHLY; CDR2 reads FYNNEI. Trimming stripped 5 bases from V and 0 bases from J, with 11 bases between. This CDR3 spans 15 amino acids. The CDR3 nucleotides read TGTGCCAGCAGTTCCGGGTCCTTCTCTGGAAACACCATATATTTT. Its translation is CASSSGSFSGNTIYF.

V is TRBV14 and J is TRBJ2-1, with 15 bases fitting TRBD2. The junction had 4 bases not matched to a gene; V was cut back by 4 bases and J by 9 bases. The CDR3 totals 15 residues. From germline, CDR1 is SGHDN and CDR2 FVKESK. The CDR3 here is CASSPGLAGGREQFF. The DNA for the CDR3 is TGTGCCAGCAGCCCGGGACTAGCGGGGGGACGTGAGCAGTTCTTC.

This clone was counted a single time. This chain joins TRBV3-1 (or the pseudogene TRBV3-2) and TRBJ1-2; D gene ambiguous. Trimming stripped 5 bases from V and 4 bases from J, with 11 bases between. Germline CDR1 is LGHDT and CDR2 is YNNKEL (reference sequence). The CDR3 loop spans 13 amino acids. The CDR3 bases are TGTGCCAGCAGCTCCCTCAGTGGCTATGGCTACACCTTC. Residues: CASSSLSGYGYTF.

The J gene is TRBJ2-5, the V gene TRBV12-5; D might be TRBD2 (5 bases). The CDR3 is 15 amino acids. The V end was cut by 5 bases, the J end by 4 bases, with 17 bases between. Germline-derived CDR1 and CDR2 are LGHNT and FRNRAP. The CDR3 nucleotides read TGTGCTAGTGGTCCCTATCGTAGGGCGGGAGAGACCCAGTACTTC. Translation gives CASGPYRRAGETQYF.

J is TRBJ2-3 and V is TRBV5-4, with 7 bases lining up with TRBD2. The length of the CDR3 is 16 residues. The germline CDR1 and CDR2 sequences are SGHNT and YYREEE (reference sequence). V lost 6 bases and J lost 4; bases outside the gene matches: 14. For the CDR3, the DNA is TGTGCCAGCAAAAGTAGCGGGCCAGCCCGGCCAGATACGCAGTATTTT. It translates to CASKSSGPARPDTQYF.

V is TRBV5-1 and J is TRBJ1-2; D is possibly TRBD1 (6 bases). The V end lost 4 bases, the J end lost 0 bases, and 16 bases lay between the germline ends. The CDR3 has 16 residues. The germline V gene encodes CDR1 SGHRS and CDR2 YFSETQ. CDR3 DNA: TGCGCCAGCAGCCGATCTTGGACAGACGCTAACTATGGCTACACCTTC. Its protein product is CASSRSWTDANYGYTF. The whole variable domain, remainder taken from reference TRBV5-1 and TRBJ1-2, is KAGVTQTPRYLIKTRGQQVTLSCSPISGHRSVSWYQQTPGQGLQFLFEYFSETQRNKGNFPGRFSGRQFSNSRSEMNVSTLELGDSALYLCASSRSWTDANYGYTFGSGTRLTVV.

The chain is built from TRBV7-2 and TRBJ2-2; D not resolved. V gave up 4 bases and J gave up 1 base, with 7 bases separating them. The CDR3 spans 14 residues. CDR1 SGHTA and CDR2 FQGNSA come from the germline V gene. The CDR3 here is CASSYRWNTGELFF. For the CDR3, the DNA is TGTGCCAGCAGCTATCGGTGGAACACCGGGGAGCTGTTTTTT.

The gene calls are TRBV30 and TRBJ2-6; the D gene is possibly TRBD2 (6 bases). Between the trimmed V and J ends, which lost 3 bases and 1 base, there was a span of 22 bases. This CDR3 is 19 amino acids long. Germline V gene lookup returns CDR1 GTSNPN and CDR2 SVGIG (reference sequence). The CDR3 nucleotides read TGTGCCTGGAGCCCAGTTGGGCGGGGTGGACCTTCTGGGGCCAACGTCCTGACTTTC. Translation: CAWSPVGRGGPSGANVLTF.

In DNA form, the CDR3 reads TGCGCCAGCAGCCCAGCGGGAGGTAGCTACGAGCAGTACTTC. Amino acid sequence: CASSPAGGSYEQYF. This chain links TRBV5-1 with TRBJ2-7, with 9 bases that match TRBD2. The CDR3 covers 14 residues. Per the germline V gene, CDR1 is SGHRS and CDR2 is YFSETQ. The trim removed 4 bases at V and 3 bases at J, leaving 5 bases unmatched. The entire variable domain, with the rest obtained from reference TRBV5-1 and TRBJ2-7, is as follows: KAGVTQTPRYLIKTRGQQVTLSCSPISGHRSVSWYQQTPGQGLQFLFEYFSETQRNKGNFPGRFSGRQFSNSRSEMNVSTLELGDSALYLCASSPAGGSYEQYFGPGTRLTVT.

The CDR3 here is CASSLSGGDSPSGYTF. The CDR3 nucleotides are TGTGCCAGCTCACTCTCGGGAGGGGACTCGCCTTCGGGCTACACCTTC. V gene TRBV18 combines with J gene TRBJ1-2, with TRBD1 as a possible D gene (5 bases). The CDR3 consists of 16 residues. Germline assignment: CDR1 KGHSH and CDR2 LQKENI. V lost 4 bases to trimming and J lost 8 bases, with 23 bases between them.

The chain joins TRBV7-2 to TRBJ2-7; 9 nucleotides agree with TRBD2. This CDR3 region has 15 residues. The ends lost 0 bases at V and 4 bases at J; junction bases unmatched: 4. Germline CDR1 is SGHTA and CDR2 is FQGNSA. The CDR3 is CASSLAFSGGYEQYF. The CDR3, as DNA: TGTGCCAGCAGCTTAGCCTTTAGCGGGGGTTACGAGCAGTACTTC. The full variable domain, in which reference TRBV7-2 and TRBJ2-7 provide the parts outside the CDR3, is GAGVSQSPSNKVTEKGKDVELRCDPISGHTALYWYRQSLGQGLEFLIYFQGNSAPDKSGLPSDRFSAERTGGSVSTLTIQRTQQEDSAVYLCASSLAFSGGYEQYFGPGTRLTVT.